This entry lists 19 T cell receptor beta chains sequenced from one sample in a study of blood T cell repertoires in COVID-19. Here immunoSEQ multiplex PCR was the method, and the copy in TCRdb shows in-frame clones only, minus some. This sample has some 240,000 clones, with around 82% found just once. Sequences were obtained from peripheral blood. All receptors come from a woman in her 70s with acute or convalescent COVID-19.

This rearrangement joins TRBV6-5 to TRBJ2-7; possible D gene TRBD1, 5 bases. Germline loops: CDR1 MNHEY, CDR2 SVGAGI. The CDR3 has 11 amino acids. V was pared by 10 bases and J by 6 bases, with 13 bases between. The CDR3 spells CATNQGLEQYF. The CDR3 DNA is TGTGCCACCAATCAGGGCCTCGAGCAGTACTTC.

The chain employs TRBV2 and TRBJ2-1; D is unclear. The CDR3 sequence is 15 residues long. V was shortened by 3 bases and J by 0 bases, with 9 bases between the two germline ends. Germline lookup yields CDR1 SNHLY and CDR2 FYNNEI. The CDR3 here is CASSDERTSYNEQFF. CDR3 nucleotide sequence: TGTGCCAGCAGTGACGAGCGAACCTCCTACAATGAGCAGTTCTTC.

This chain links TRBV23-1 with TRBJ2-7; weak D call: TRBD2 (5 bases). TRBV23-1 is an ORF, with its function uncertain. The CDR3 sequence is 11 residues long. Trimming shortened V by 7 bases and J by 6 bases, and 10 bases separated the two germline ends. This CDR3 reads CASTEGSEQYF. Written as DNA, the CDR3 is TGCGCCAGCACGGAAGGGAGCGAGCAGTACTTC.

The chain employs TRBV4-3 and TRBJ2-7, with 7 bases fitting TRBD1. The trim removed 1 base at V and 4 bases at J, leaving 7 bases unmatched. CDR3 length: 15 amino acids. Germline CDR1 reads LGHNA; CDR2 reads YSLEER. The CDR3 here is CASSQAPDRAYEQYF. CDR3 DNA sequence: TGCGCCAGCAGCCAAGCCCCAGACAGGGCTTACGAGCAGTACTTC.

The chain uses TRBV7-9 and TRBJ2-1, with D perhaps matching TRBD2 (6 bases). The V end lost 5 bases, the J end lost 7 bases, and 21 bases lay between the germline ends. This CDR3 region has 16 residues. Germline CDR1 SEHNR, CDR2 FQNEAQ (reference sequence). The CDR3 sequence is CASSNGETRGLNEQFF. The CDR3 DNA is TGTGCCAGCAGCAACGGGGAGACTAGAGGTCTTAATGAGCAGTTCTTC.

This clone was counted between two and nine times. Written as DNA, the CDR3 is TGTGCCACCTCCCCCAGGTCTGGAAACACCATATATTTT. This codes for CATSPRSGNTIYF. The genes are TRBV5-4 and TRBJ1-3; D call uncertain. V was pared by 9 bases and J by 1 base, with 11 bases between. The CDR3 runs to 13 residues. Germline lookup yields CDR1 SGHNT and CDR2 YYREEE (reference sequence).

The chain is built from TRBV5-6 and TRBJ2-1; D is ambiguous. From germline, CDR1 is SGHDT and CDR2 YYEEEE. V was clipped by 4 bases and J by 8 bases, with 10 bases between them. The CDR3 contains 12 residues. The CDR3 coding sequence is TGTGCCAGCAGCCTCGGTACCGATGAGCAGTTCTTC. It codes for CASSLGTDEQFF.

This clone was detected once. The chain is built from TRBV5-4 and TRBJ1-2; 8 bases fit TRBD1. Germline V lookup: CDR1 SGHNT, CDR2 YYREEE (reference sequence). V dropped 4 bases and J dropped 4; count of bases not matched to a gene: 9. CDR3 length equals 15 residues. DNA for the CDR3: TGTGCCAGCAGCACCCCCACAGGGGGGTCCTATGGCTACACCTTC. The encoded protein is CASSTPTGGSYGYTF.

The rearrangement uses TRBV19 and TRBJ1-1, with D uncertain. V was pared by 7 bases and J by 0 bases, with 15 bases between. The CDR3 covers 15 residues. Germline-derived CDR1 and CDR2 are LNHDA and SQIVND (reference sequence). The CDR3 here is CASTQGGQLNTEAFF. For the CDR3, the DNA is TGTGCCAGTACCCAAGGAGGGCAGCTGAACACTGAAGCTTTCTTT.

The genes are TRBV7-9 and TRBJ2-7, with 9 bases that match TRBD2. V shed 7 bases, J shed 3 bases, and the junction held 10 bases outside the gene matches. CDR1 and CDR2 from the germline V gene are SEHNR and FQNEAQ (reference sequence). The CDR3 extends over 15 amino acids. For the CDR3, the DNA is TGTGCCAGCACTCCCGCGGGGGGGATAAGCTACGAGCAGTACTTC. Residues: CASTPAGGISYEQYF.

The chain links TRBV2 to TRBJ2-1; 10 nucleotides agree with TRBD1. The germline gives CDR1 SNHLY, CDR2 FYNNEI. This CDR3 spans 14 amino acids. V was pared by 6 bases and J by 8 bases, with 7 bases of the junction left unmatched. The CDR3 sequence: CASRLTGGIDEQFF. CDR3 DNA: TGTGCCAGCAGATTGACAGGGGGCATTGATGAGCAGTTCTTC.

This clone was recorded once. This chain uses TRBV5-1 with TRBJ2-1, with a possible D match to TRBD2 (5 bases). V was clipped by 4 bases and J by 1 base, with 12 bases between them. This CDR3 has 15 amino acids. Looked up from germline, CDR1 is SGHRS and CDR2 is YFSETQ. CDR3 amino acids: CASSASAASYNEQFF. The DNA of the CDR3 is TGCGCCAGCAGCGCCTCAGCGGCATCCTACAATGAGCAGTTCTTC.

The chain combines TRBV6-5 with TRBJ2-2; 9 bases fit TRBD2. There are 16 residues in the CDR3. The germline V gene encodes CDR1 MNHEY and CDR2 SVGAGI. J gave up 5 bases and V 1 base, and 5 bases lay outside the gene matches. For the CDR3, the DNA is TGTGCCAGCAGTTACTTGGCGGGGGGGTGGACCGGGGAGCTGTTTTTT. Its protein product is CASSYLAGGWTGELFF.

The chain couples TRBV5-4 to TRBJ2-3; 13 bases line up with TRBD2. The germline V gene has CDR1 SGHNT and CDR2 YYREEE (reference sequence). Trimming removed 4 bases from V and 4 bases from J; junction bases left unmatched: 6. CDR3 length equals 16 residues. The CDR3 DNA follows: TGTGCCAGCAGCACCGGCACTAGCGGGGGGGCAGATACGCAGTATTTT. Translating gives CASSTGTSGGADTQYF.

The genes are TRBV2 and TRBJ1-6, with D possibly matching TRBD1 (6 bases). CDR1 is SNHLY, CDR2 FYNNEI, per germline. The CDR3 length is 13 residues. V dropped 10 bases and J dropped 14 bases, with 21 bases sitting between them. The chain's CDR3 is CAITRDNSRTLHF. For the CDR3, the DNA is TGTGCCATCACCCGGGACAATAGTCGGACCCTCCACTTT.

The gene calls are TRBV11-2 and TRBJ2-2, with 10 positions matching TRBD1. V was clipped by 0 bases and J by 9 bases; unmatched bases: 4. The CDR3 loop spans 15 amino acids. Germline CDR1 is SGHAT and CDR2 is FQNNGV. The CDR3 DNA reads as TGTGCCAGCAGCTTAGATAAGACAGGGGGCCGGGAGCTGTTTTTT. The encoded protein is CASSLDKTGGRELFF.

This chain connects TRBV6-2 or TRBV6-3 to TRBJ2-6; 8 bases align to TRBD1. V lost 4 bases to trimming and J lost 0 bases; unmatched junction nucleotides: 11. The CDR3 has 19 amino acids. Germline V lookup: CDR1 MNHEY, CDR2 SVGEGT. CDR3 nucleotide sequence: TGTGCCAGCAGTTCCCGGACAGGGAAGGAGGACTCTGGGGCCAACGTCCTGACTTTC. Translation: CASSSRTGKEDSGANVLTF.

The rearrangement joins TRBV10-3 to TRBJ2-7; possible D gene TRBD1, 6 bases. Germline V gene data show CDR1 as ENHRY and CDR2 as SYGVKD. The length of the CDR3 is 15 residues. V was clipped by 2 bases and J by 0 bases, with 11 bases between them. The CDR3 coding sequence is TGTGCCATCAGTGAGGGACAGCCTAGCTCCTACGAGCAGTACTTC. It is translated as CAISEGQPSSYEQYF.

This clone occurred once. The gene calls are TRBV5-5 and TRBJ2-2; 12 bases fit TRBD2. With 4 bases clipped from V and 0 bases from J, the junction kept 13 bases outside the gene matches. Germline CDR1 and CDR2: SGHKS and YYEKEE (reference sequence). There are 20 residues in the CDR3. CDR3 DNA: TGTGCCAGCAGCCTGGGGGGCTGGACTAGCGGGGTCTCGAACACCGGGGAGCTGTTTTTT. Translation: CASSLGGWTSGVSNTGELFF.